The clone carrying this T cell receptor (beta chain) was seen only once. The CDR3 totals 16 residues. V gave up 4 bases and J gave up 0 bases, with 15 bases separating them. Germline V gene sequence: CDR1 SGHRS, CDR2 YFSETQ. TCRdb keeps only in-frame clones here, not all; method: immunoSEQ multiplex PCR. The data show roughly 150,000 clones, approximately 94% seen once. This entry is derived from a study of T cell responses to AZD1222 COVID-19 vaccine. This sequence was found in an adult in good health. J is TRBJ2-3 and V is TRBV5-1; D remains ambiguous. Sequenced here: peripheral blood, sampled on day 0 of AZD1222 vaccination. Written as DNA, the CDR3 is TGCGCCAGCAGCCCGCGAGTAAGAGCTAGCACAGATACGCAGTATTTT. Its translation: CASSPRVRASTDTQYF.